These 30 T cell receptor beta chains originate from one sample sequenced in a study of memory CD4+ T cells and cytomegalovirus serostatus. The assay was immunoSEQ multiplex PCR, and TCRdb's table has in-frame clones only and misses some. The sample yields some 46,000 clones, over 60% seen once. The sort gate was single viable CD3+CD4+CD8-CD45RO+ cells for memory CD4+ T cells. Specimen: memory CD4+ T cells from blood. The receptors here all came from an adult in good health and CMV-seronegative.

The V and J genes are TRBV11-3 and TRBJ2-5; 7 bases align to TRBD1. The CDR3 runs to 15 residues. Trimming cost V 5 bases and J 1 base; bases outside gene matches: 7. Germline V CDR1 and CDR2: SGHNT, YENEEA. The CDR3, as DNA: TGTGCCAGCAGCATGCGACAGGGTCCCCAAGAGACCCAGTACTTC. The encoded protein is CASSMRQGPQETQYF.

This chain connects TRBV30 to TRBJ2-7, with D tentatively TRBD1 or TRBD2 (7 bases each). Deletions cut 0 bases from V and 8 bases from J, with 14 bases between. CDR3 size: 13 residues. The germline V gene has CDR1 GTSNPN and CDR2 SVGIG (reference sequence). CDR3 DNA: TGTGCCTGGAGTGTACGAGCGGGACAGCAGCAGTACTTC. Its protein is CAWSVRAGQQQYF.

J is TRBJ1-2 and V is TRBV5-4; D unclear. Trimming removed 0 bases at V and 10 bases at J, with 7 bases between. CDR1 is SGHNT and CDR2 is YYREEE in the germline V gene (reference sequence). CDR3 length: 11 amino acids. CDR3 coding DNA: TGTGCCAGCAGCTTGGTGGATATCTACACCTTC. It is translated as CASSLVDIYTF.

The chain joins TRBV4-1 to TRBJ2-2; TRBD2 agrees at 7 bases. The trim removed 4 bases at V and 7 bases at J, leaving 12 bases unmatched. The CDR3 sequence is 16 residues long. Germline CDR1 and CDR2: MGHRA and YSYEKL. For the CDR3, the DNA is TGCGCCAGCAGCCCCGCCGACAGCGGGACGAGCGGGGAGCTGTTTTTT. Translation gives CASSPADSGTSGELFF.

The chain employs TRBV10-3 and TRBJ1-1; the D is unclear. This CDR3 region has 16 residues. The ends were cut back, 6 bases at V and 6 bases at J, with 23 bases in the middle. Germline CDR1 and CDR2: ENHRY and SYGVKD. CDR3 sequence: CAISPGTSEGLAEAFF. In DNA, the CDR3 is TGTGCCATCAGCCCTGGAACGTCCGAAGGATTGGCTGAAGCTTTCTTT.

V usage is TRBV11-2 and J usage is TRBJ1-4; TRBD1 might be the D (6 bases). Germline lookup yields CDR1 SGHAT and CDR2 FQNNGV. Trimming took 0 bases from V and 6 from J, leaving 11 bases between them. The CDR3 consists of 15 residues. The CDR3 nucleotides read TGTGCCAGCAGCTTAGAAAGGACAGCATATGAAAAACTGTTTTTT. This codes for CASSLERTAYEKLFF.

The genes are TRBV4-2 and TRBJ2-3, with 10 nucleotides matching TRBD2. This CDR3 is built from 16 residues. The V gene's germline CDR1 is LGHNA and CDR2 YNFKEQ. V lost 0 bases and J lost 4; bases outside the gene matches: 4. CDR3 sequence: CASSQDQREGSDTQYF. For the CDR3, the DNA is TGTGCCAGCAGCCAAGACCAGCGGGAGGGTTCAGATACGCAGTATTTT.

CDR3 DNA: TGCGCCAGCAGCTCGGAGCCGGGACAGGGGGCCTACACCGGGGAGCTGTTTTTT. Translation gives CASSSEPGQGAYTGELFF. The chain employs TRBV5-1 and TRBJ2-2, with TRBD1 matching 12 bases. Germline lookup yields CDR1 SGHRS and CDR2 YFSETQ. This CDR3 is 18 amino acids long. V was clipped by 3 bases and J by 3 bases; unmatched bases: 9.

The rearrangement uses TRBV2 and TRBJ2-7; D gene uncertain. This CDR3 has 14 amino acids. From germline, CDR1 is SNHLY and CDR2 FYNNEI. Trimming shortened V by 7 bases and J by 3 bases, and 16 bases separated the two germline ends. The CDR3 DNA is TGTGCCAGCACCATGCGCCCTAGGAGCTACGAGCAGTACTTC. Amino acids: CASTMRPRSYEQYF. Drawing the rest from reference TRBV2 and TRBJ2-7, the complete variable domain is EPEVTQTPSHQVTQMGQEVILRCVPISNHLYFYWYRQILGQKVEFLVSFYNNEISEKSEIFDDQFSVERPDGSNFTLKIRSTKLEDSAMYFCASTMRPRSYEQYFGPGTRLTVT.

The chain couples TRBV10-3 to TRBJ2-7, with TRBD2 identical over 8 bases. CDR1 ENHRY and CDR2 SYGVKD come from the germline V gene. J gave up 3 bases and V 6 bases, and 1 base lay outside the gene matches. The CDR3 is 12 residues long. The CDR3 region has the DNA TGTGCCATCAGCGGGACTAGCTACGAGCAGTACTTC. It yields the protein CAISGTSYEQYF.

This chain uses TRBV27 with TRBJ1-5; D might be TRBD1 (5 bases). The CDR3 runs to 14 residues. The germline gives CDR1 MNHEY, CDR2 SMNVEV (reference sequence). Deletions cut 8 bases from V and 10 bases from J, with 21 bases between. CDR3 residues: CASGTGLPVRPQHF. The CDR3 DNA reads as TGTGCCAGCGGCACGGGACTTCCCGTACGTCCCCAGCATTTT.

The DNA of the CDR3 is TGTGCCAGCAGCGCAGCAGGAGCCATGAAAGAGACCCAGTACTTC. Translating gives CASSAAGAMKETQYF. The J gene is TRBJ2-5, the V gene TRBV5-4; D is unresolved. V lost 4 bases to trimming and J lost 3 bases, with 16 bases between them. This CDR3 contains 15 residues. Germline CDR1 and CDR2: SGHNT and YYREEE (reference sequence).

The chain combines TRBV7-2 with TRBJ1-2, with D hard to call. Trimming took off 4 bases at V and 0 bases at J, with 9 bases between the two ends. This CDR3 has 14 residues. CDR1 and CDR2 from the germline V gene are SGHTA and FQGNSA. CDR3 in DNA: TGTGCCAGCAGCTCCCCGGATGCTAACTATGGCTACACCTTC. Translation gives CASSSPDANYGYTF.

The rearrangement joins TRBV19 to TRBJ2-3, with 13 bases aligning to TRBD2. This CDR3 spans 15 amino acids. CDR1 LNHDA and CDR2 SQIVND come from the germline V gene (reference sequence). V gave up 6 bases and J gave up 6 bases; unmatched junction bases: 6. For the CDR3, the DNA is TGTGCCAGTAGAACACTAGCGGGAGGGCCTGATACGCAGTATTTT. Amino acid sequence: CASRTLAGGPDTQYF.

The V gene is TRBV11-2, the J gene TRBJ1-1; D possibly corresponds to TRBD1 (5 bases). Trimming stripped 4 bases from V and 8 bases from J, with 14 bases between. CDR1 SGHAT and CDR2 FQNNGV come from the germline V gene. The CDR3 contains 13 residues. The chain's CDR3 is CASSSGRLREAFF. Here the CDR3 DNA reads TGTGCCAGCAGCTCGGGACGCTTGCGGGAAGCTTTCTTT.

A few counts support this clone. The chain links TRBV4-3 to TRBJ1-1; unclear D gene. The CDR3 loop spans 14 amino acids. V lost 0 bases and J lost 0, with 5 bases in between. Looked up from germline, CDR1 is LGHNA and CDR2 is YSLEER. The CDR3 loop is CASSQDPLNTEAFF. The CDR3 DNA follows: TGCGCCAGCAGCCAAGATCCGTTGAACACTGAAGCTTTCTTT.

The chain uses TRBV25-1 and TRBJ1-3, with 7 bases fitting TRBD1. The germline CDR1 and CDR2 sequences are MGHDK and SYGVNS. The J segment lost 3 bases and the V segment lost 9 bases, leaving 8 bases of the junction unmatched. The length of the CDR3 is 14 residues. The CDR3 coding sequence is TGTGCCAGTCAAACCAGGGGGTTTGGAAACACCATATATTTT. Protein product: CASQTRGFGNTIYF.

V usage is TRBV15 and J usage is TRBJ1-1; D remains ambiguous. Trimming removed 1 base from V and 5 bases from J, with 5 bases in between. Germline-derived CDR1 and CDR2 are LNHNV and YYDKDF (reference sequence). The CDR3 consists of 12 residues. CDR3 bases: TGTGCCACCAGCAGAGGGGAGACTGAAGCTTTCTTT. Translation gives CATSRGETEAFF. Using reference TRBV15 and TRBJ1-1 for the parts outside the CDR3, the full variable domain is DAMVIQNPRYQVTQFGKPVTLSCSQTLNHNVMYWYQQKSSQAPKLLFHYYDKDFNNEADTPDNFQSRRPNTSFCFLDIRSPGLGDTAMYLCATSRGETEAFFGQGTRLTVV.

The chain employs TRBV5-4 and TRBJ2-1; D uncertain. CDR1 and CDR2 (germline): SGHNT, YYREEE (reference sequence). The CDR3 runs 13 residues. V lost 0 bases and J 9 bases, leaving 10 bases between the germline ends. CDR3: CASSLDLYSEQFF. In DNA, the CDR3 is TGTGCCAGCAGCTTGGACCTATATAGTGAGCAGTTCTTC.

The V and J genes are TRBV19 and TRBJ2-1; 11 nucleotides line up with TRBD2. The germline V gene has CDR1 LNHDA and CDR2 SQIVND (reference sequence). V trimming: 7 bases; J trimming: 9 bases; junction bases outside the gene matches: 11. The CDR3 runs 15 residues. CDR3 sequence: CASTRLAGGWIEQFF. CDR3 nucleotide sequence: TGTGCCAGTACAAGGCTAGCGGGAGGTTGGATTGAGCAGTTCTTC.

The CDR3 spells CATSRDFRGQYF. Here the CDR3 DNA reads TGTGCCACCAGCAGAGATTTTCGGGGACAGTACTTC. The chain combines TRBV15 with TRBJ2-7; D possibly corresponds to TRBD2 (5 bases). The germline gives CDR1 LNHNV, CDR2 YYDKDF (reference sequence). Trimming stripped 0 bases from V and 10 bases from J, with 10 bases between. The CDR3 covers 12 residues.

The chain couples TRBV7-9 to TRBJ1-1; D remains ambiguous. Trimming stripped 2 bases from V and 4 bases from J, with 11 bases between. This CDR3 is 14 amino acids long. Germline-derived CDR1 and CDR2 are SEHNR and FQNEAQ (reference sequence). DNA for the CDR3: TGTGCCAGCAGCTTAACCAACCGGGGCACTGAAGCTTTCTTT. Amino acid sequence: CASSLTNRGTEAFF.

The chain combines TRBV18 with TRBJ2-1, with D maybe TRBD2 (5 bases). CDR3 length: 15 residues. V was trimmed by 2 bases and J by 1 base, leaving 9 bases between them. CDR1 and CDR2 (germline): KGHSH, LQKENI. As DNA, the CDR3 is TGTGCCAGCTCACCATCACGGGGATCCTACAATGAGCAGTTCTTC. This encodes CASSPSRGSYNEQFF.

CDR3 sequence: CASSTAGQPGEQYF. The DNA of the CDR3 is TGTGCCAGCAGCACCGCGGGGCAGCCGGGCGAGCAGTACTTC. The V and J genes are TRBV5-4 and TRBJ2-7; tentative D call: TRBD2 (6 bases). The V end lost 4 bases, the J end lost 6 bases, and 17 bases lay between the germline ends. This CDR3 has 14 residues. Per germline, CDR1 SGHNT and CDR2 YYREEE (reference sequence).

The CDR3 loop reads CASSQGRGRGYTF. The CDR3 DNA is TGTGCCAGCAGCCAGGGCAGGGGGCGAGGCTACACCTTC. The genes are TRBV4-2 and TRBJ1-2; TRBD1 matches 8 bases. V was pared by 3 bases and J by 8 bases, with 5 bases of the junction left unmatched. Germline V gives CDR1 LGHNA, CDR2 YNFKEQ. CDR3 size: 13 residues.

The chain employs TRBV12-5 and TRBJ2-5, with 7 bases aligning to TRBD2. The length of the CDR3 is 17 residues. Unmatched junction bases numbered 11, after V lost 0 bases and J lost 4 bases. CDR1 LGHNT and CDR2 FRNRAP come from the germline V gene. The CDR3 nucleotides read TGTGCTAGTGGTTTGGTAACCAGCGGGATCGGTGGAGAGACCCAGTACTTC. Its translation: CASGLVTSGIGGETQYF.

The table lists this clone with a count of one. V and J are TRBV11-2 and TRBJ2-3; D possibly corresponds to TRBD1 (5 bases). Trimming left V 3 bases short and J 2 bases short, with 9 bases between. Per the germline V gene, CDR1 is SGHAT and CDR2 is FQNNGV. The CDR3 has 14 residues. CDR3 nucleotide sequence: TGTGCCAGCAGCTTTAATGGGGCCACAGATACGCAGTATTTT. Translation: CASSFNGATDTQYF.

V usage is TRBV11-2 and J usage is TRBJ1-2; a weak D match, TRBD1 (5 bases). The CDR3 consists of 15 residues. Germline V lookup: CDR1 SGHAT, CDR2 FQNNGV. With 1 base removed from V and 2 bases from J, the gap between germline ends came to 11 bases. The CDR3 sequence is CASSLVRDWNYGYTF. The CDR3, as DNA: TGTGCCAGCAGCTTAGTCCGGGACTGGAACTATGGCTACACCTTC.

This chain uses TRBV6-5 with TRBJ2-7, with D unresolved. The V gene lost 9 bases and the J gene lost 12 bases, with 21 bases spanning the gap. The germline V gene encodes CDR1 MNHEY and CDR2 SVGAGI. This CDR3 region has 12 residues. The CDR3 region has the DNA TGTGCCAGGTACTACACCGTTCCCAGTGGGTACTTC. This codes for CARYYTVPSGYF.

The V gene is TRBV11-2, the J gene TRBJ1-1; 7 bases align to TRBD1. The trim removed 5 bases at V and 0 bases at J, leaving 3 bases unmatched. Per the germline V gene, CDR1 is SGHAT and CDR2 is FQNNGV. This CDR3 has 14 residues. The CDR3 region is CASSPGTVNTEAFF. The CDR3 coding sequence is TGTGCCAGCAGCCCCGGGACAGTGAACACTGAAGCTTTCTTT. Combining the CDR3 with reference TRBV11-2 and TRBJ1-1 gives the whole variable domain EAGVAQSPRYKIIEKRQSVAFWCNPISGHATLYWYQQILGQGPKLLIQFQNNGVVDDSQLPKDRFSAERLKGVDSTLKIQPAKLEDSAVYLCASSPGTVNTEAFFGQGTRLTVV.